Below are 22 T cell receptor beta chains sequenced from a single sample in a study of shared clonotypes between healthy human individuals. Sequencing was performed with immunoSEQ multiplex PCR; in TCRdb, only in-frame clones are kept and a portion is missing. The sample contains 2 million to 2.5 million clones, roughly 90% of which appear only once. The sequenced sample was naive CD4+ T cells from PBMCs. Subset meaning: CD45RA+ positively selected. Source of these receptors: a man younger than 35 in good health. Some clones in this sample may be carry-over from other donors' samples.

The J gene is TRBJ2-4, the V gene TRBV2; 8 positions agree with TRBD2. Germline V gene lookup returns CDR1 SNHLY and CDR2 FYNNEI. The CDR3 extends over 15 amino acids. The J segment lost 7 bases and the V segment lost 7 bases, leaving 12 bases of the junction unmatched. CDR3 DNA: TGTGCCAGCAACCCACTAGCGGTTAAGGGGAACATTCAGTACTTC. Translating it yields CASNPLAVKGNIQYF.

The chain couples TRBV14 to TRBJ2-1, with TRBD2 identical over 10 bases. V shed 0 bases, J shed 4 bases, and the junction held 9 bases outside the gene matches. The CDR3 covers 18 residues. The germline gives CDR1 SGHDN, CDR2 FVKESK. CDR3: CASSQELAGSTWYNEQFF. CDR3 in DNA: TGTGCCAGCAGCCAAGAACTAGCGGGGAGTACGTGGTACAATGAGCAGTTCTTC.

With respect to this clone: The sample holds other DNA sequences that translate to the same CDR3. This rearrangement joins TRBV4-3 to TRBJ2-7; the D gene could be TRBD1 or TRBD2 (5 bases each). V lost 0 bases and J lost 5, with 8 bases in between. CDR1 and CDR2 from the germline V gene are LGHNA and YSLEER. The CDR3 consists of 13 residues. The CDR3: CASSQDLGDEQYF. In DNA, the CDR3 is TGCGCCAGCAGCCAAGATCTGGGGGACGAGCAGTACTTC.

The chain joins TRBV27 to TRBJ2-1; 12 bases agree with TRBD2. This CDR3 has 14 amino acids. Germline loops: CDR1 MNHEY, CDR2 SMNVEV (reference sequence). Trimming took 5 bases from V and 9 from J; bases not matched to a gene: 5. The CDR3 sequence: CASSPPGLAGEQFF. The CDR3 nucleotides are TGTGCCAGCAGTCCCCCGGGACTAGCGGGTGAGCAGTTCTTC.

The chain joins TRBV6-5 to TRBJ1-4, with 10 nucleotides matching TRBD1. V dropped 8 bases and J dropped 8; count of bases not matched to a gene: 11. This CDR3 has 15 residues. Germline V CDR1 and CDR2: MNHEY, SVGAGI. The CDR3 DNA reads TGTGCCAGCGGGGACAGGGGTTTGCAGGGGGAAAAACTGTTTTTT. Translated, it gives CASGDRGLQGEKLFF.

This chain links TRBV6-4 with TRBJ2-2; a possible D gene is TRBD1 (5 bases). CDR3 length: 12 residues. Germline CDR1 and CDR2: MRHNA and SNTAGT. Trimming stripped 5 bases from V and 7 bases from J, with 8 bases between. The chain's CDR3 is CASSTGVGELFF. In DNA, the CDR3 is TGTGCCAGCAGTACAGGAGTCGGGGAGCTGTTTTTT.

This clone is a singleton in its sample. The V and J genes are TRBV5-1 and TRBJ1-3; a weak D match, TRBD1 (5 bases). Trimming stripped 5 bases from V and 3 bases from J, with 12 bases between. Germline assignment: CDR1 SGHRS and CDR2 YFSETQ. The length of the CDR3 is 14 residues. The chain's CDR3 is CASRMGPSGNTIYF. The CDR3, as DNA: TGCGCCAGCAGGATGGGGCCGAGTGGAAACACCATATATTTT.

The genes are TRBV11-1 and TRBJ1-2, with D hard to call. Germline-derived CDR1 and CDR2 are SGHAT and FQDESV (reference sequence). This CDR3 comprises 14 residues. Trimming cost V 4 bases and J 2 bases, with 11 bases left between them. The CDR3 DNA is TGTGCCAGCAGCTCCGGACGGGCAAACTATGGCTACACCTTC. Its protein is CASSSGRANYGYTF.

The rearrangement uses TRBV19 and TRBJ1-2, with a possible D match to TRBD1 (6 bases). This CDR3 contains 15 residues. The ends were cut back, 5 bases at V and 9 bases at J, with 22 bases in the middle. Germline-derived CDR1 and CDR2 are LNHDA and SQIVND (reference sequence). CDR3 sequence: CASSAGQPSERSYTF. The CDR3 coding sequence is TGTGCCAGTAGTGCCGGACAGCCTAGCGAGAGGAGCTACACCTTC.

The chain recombines TRBV28 with TRBJ2-7; 8 nucleotides align to TRBD2. The CDR3 runs 12 residues. V was pared by 3 bases and J by 12 bases, with 7 bases of the junction left unmatched. Germline V lookup: CDR1 MDHEN, CDR2 SYDVKM. CDR3 sequence (DNA): TGTGCCAGCAGTTTCCGGGGGGGGACGGGGTACTTC. Its protein is CASSFRGGTGYF.

The V and J genes are TRBV7-2 and TRBJ2-2; 7 nucleotides align to TRBD1. The CDR3 covers 14 residues. The germline gives CDR1 SGHTA, CDR2 FQGNSA. With V trimmed by 3 bases and J by 7 bases, 5 bases remained unmatched. The CDR3 nucleotides read TGTGCCAGCAGCTTGCAGGGGGTGAGCGGGGAGCTGTTTTTT. Amino acid sequence: CASSLQGVSGELFF.

This chain joins TRBV7-7 and TRBJ2-1; 8 bases line up with TRBD2. Trimming cost V 5 bases and J 13 bases; bases outside gene matches: 10. Germline V gene sequence: CDR1 SSHAT, CDR2 FNYEAQ (reference sequence). The CDR3 is 13 residues long. The CDR3 sequence is CASSRLSGSPQFF. The CDR3 nucleotides are TGTGCCAGCAGCCGACTAAGCGGGAGTCCTCAGTTCTTC.

The chain carries TRBV19 and TRBJ2-1, with 8 bases matching TRBD1. The CDR3 consists of 13 residues. In germline, CDR1 is LNHDA, CDR2 SQIVND (reference sequence). J gave up 8 bases and V 4 bases, and 4 bases lay outside the gene matches. Here the CDR3 DNA reads TGTGCCAGTAGTAGGTCAGGGGGCGATGAGCAGTTCTTC. This sequence encodes CASSRSGGDEQFF.

The chain employs TRBV28 and TRBJ2-1; tentatively, D is TRBD1 (6 bases). Germline V lookup: CDR1 MDHEN, CDR2 SYDVKM. Trimming stripped 3 bases from V and 7 bases from J, with 16 bases between. The CDR3 length is 15 residues. The DNA of the CDR3 is TGTGCCAGCAGTTTCTGGCAGGGGCACGGAAATGAGCAGTTCTTC. Protein product: CASSFWQGHGNEQFF.

This chain uses TRBV10-2 with TRBJ1-1; 9 bases map to TRBD1. The junction had 12 bases not matched to a gene; V was cut back by 5 bases and J by 8 bases. CDR1 and CDR2 from the germline V gene are WSHSY and SAAADI. This CDR3 region has 15 residues. CDR3 sequence (DNA): TGCGCCAGCAGTAAACAGGGGGCTGAACAGTTCGAAGCTTTCTTT. Its translation is CASSKQGAEQFEAFF.

The gene calls are TRBV5-8 and TRBJ1-4; 9 bases agree with TRBD1. J lost 1 base, V lost 4 bases, and 8 bases had no gene match. The CDR3 spans 17 residues. CDR1 is SGHTS and CDR2 is YDEGEE in the germline V gene. CDR3 region: CASSKRTGVGTNEKLFF. The CDR3 DNA follows: TGTGCCAGCAGCAAGAGGACAGGGGTTGGAACTAATGAAAAACTGTTTTTT.

The chain is built from TRBV2 and TRBJ1-5; 7 nucleotides line up with TRBD1. V trimming: 5 bases; J trimming: 0 bases; junction bases outside the gene matches: 4. Germline CDR1 is SNHLY and CDR2 is FYNNEI. The CDR3 totals 15 residues. The CDR3 here is CASSPDRTSNQPQHF. CDR3 in DNA: TGTGCCAGCAGTCCGGACAGGACTAGCAATCAGCCCCAGCATTTT.

The gene calls are TRBV7-3 and TRBJ2-1; TRBD2 matches 10 bases. This CDR3 is built from 17 residues. V dropped 2 bases and J dropped 7; count of bases not matched to a gene: 11. Germline CDR1 SGHTA, CDR2 FQGTGA. The CDR3, as DNA: TGTGCCAGCAGCTTAGGTCCAGCGGGAGGGCCTATTAATGAGCAGTTCTTC. It translates to CASSLGPAGGPINEQFF.

The CDR3 coding sequence is TGCGCCAGCAGCTTGGGGGCAGGGGGCGCCTACGAGCAGTACTTC. This codes for CASSLGAGGAYEQYF. This chain connects TRBV5-1 to TRBJ2-7; 8 nucleotides match TRBD1. The CDR3 spans 15 residues. Trimming took 0 bases from V and 2 from J; bases not matched to a gene: 4. Germline-derived CDR1 and CDR2 are SGHRS and YFSETQ.

Note on this clone: This specimen includes other DNA sequences encoding the same CDR3. The chain carries TRBV9 and TRBJ1-1, with D possibly matching TRBD1 (6 bases). CDR3 length equals 14 residues. Trimming left V 1 base short and J 1 base short, with 8 bases between. Germline CDR1 and CDR2: SGDLS and YYNGEE. The CDR3 sequence: CASSVRGTNTEAFF. The CDR3 nucleotides are TGTGCCAGCAGCGTAAGGGGGACGAACACTGAAGCTTTCTTT.

The chain has TRBV30 and TRBJ2-3; 9 bases agree with TRBD2. From germline, CDR1 is GTSNPN and CDR2 SVGIG (reference sequence). Trimming cost V 5 bases and J 4 bases; bases outside gene matches: 4. The CDR3 spans 13 residues. Here the CDR3 reads CAWSSGTPDTQYF. The CDR3 DNA reads TGTGCCTGGTCTAGCGGGACCCCAGATACGCAGTATTTT.

The rearrangement joins TRBV28 to TRBJ2-7; 10 positions agree with TRBD2. Germline trimming cut 5 bases from V and 6 bases from J; bases unmatched to any gene: 13. The CDR3 loop spans 16 amino acids. Germline assignment: CDR1 MDHEN and CDR2 SYDVKM. CDR3 loop: CASSRKGSLAGVEQYF. The CDR3 DNA is TGTGCCAGCAGTAGGAAGGGCTCTCTAGCGGGAGTCGAGCAGTACTTC.